The rows below give T cell receptor beta chains drawn from one sample of a study of STAT5B mutations in CD4+ large granular lymphocyte leukemia. Profiled with immunoSEQ multiplex PCR; TCRdb holds only in-frame clones, not every one. The sample records a few thousand clones, 79% being singletons. The sequenced material came from PBMCs. Source of these receptors: a woman aged 70-85 years with CD4+ T-cell large granular lymphocyte leukemia. The CDR3 runs from the conserved cysteine through the conserved F or W. The D gene is left open where the match is weak. Clone size is not always given. Where it is, it says once, few, many or a class for expanded clones.

CDR3 DNA,CDR3 protein,V gene,D gene,J gene,clone size
TGTGCCAGCAGCCGTCGGACTAGCGGAGAGACCCAGTACTTC,CASSRRTSGETQYF,TRBV7-9,TRBD2,TRBJ2-5,-
TGTGCCAGCAAAATGGACCGAACAAACACTGAAGCTTTCTTT,CASKMDRTNTEAFF,TRBV2,-,TRBJ1-1,-
TGTGCCATCAGTGAGGTACGGGGGGATCAGCCCCAGCATTTT,CAISEVRGDQPQHF,TRBV10-3,-,TRBJ1-5,-
TGTGCCATCAGTGACCCCCTTCGACTAGCGGGGGCAGATACGCAGTATTTT,CAISDPLRLAGADTQYF,TRBV10-3,TRBD2,TRBJ2-3,-
TGTGCCAGCAGCCCTCGGGTCCCATACAATGAGCAGTTCTTC,CASSPRVPYNEQFF,TRBV9,-,TRBJ2-1,-
TGTGCCAGCAGTTTATTCCTAGGCCTAGGCGAGCAGTACTTC,CASSLFLGLGEQYF,TRBV27,-,TRBJ2-7,-
TGTGCCAGTAGTATAGATGGACAGTTGCGCGTAGAGACCCAGTACTTC,CASSIDGQLRVETQYF,TRBV19,-,TRBJ2-5,once
TGCGCCAGCAGTGCCGCGGCGGAAGAGACCCAGTACTTC,CASSAAAEETQYF,TRBV5-1,-,TRBJ2-5,-
TGTGCCAGCAGCCCGGGACAGGGGAACACTGAAGCTTTCTTT,CASSPGQGNTEAFF,TRBV9,TRBD1,TRBJ1-1,-
TGTGCCAGCAGCTTAATGGAGGGAAATCAGCCCCAGCATTTT,CASSLMEGNQPQHF,TRBV7-8,-,TRBJ1-5,-
TGTGCCAGTAGAATTCCCCAGGGGGGCGCACAACAGCCCCAGCATTTT,CASRIPQGGAQQPQHF,TRBV19,TRBD1,TRBJ1-5,few
TGTGCCAGCAGCCCTAGACTAGCGGGAGTTGGGGAGCAGTTCTTC,CASSPRLAGVGEQFF,TRBV28,TRBD2,TRBJ2-1,-
TGTGCCAGCAGCGGCCAGGGGGCCGGGGAGCTGTTTTTT,CASSGQGAGELFF,TRBV5-4,TRBD1,TRBJ2-2,-
TGTGCCAGTAGTATCGGGGAAGTAGCGGGGCGGAACTCCTACAATGAGCAGTTCTTC,CASSIGEVAGRNSYNEQFF,TRBV19,TRBD2,TRBJ2-1,-
TGTGCCTGGAACCCGGGTGAATATGGCTACACCTTC,CAWNPGEYGYTF,TRBV30,-,TRBJ1-2,-
TGCAGCGTTGGGGGAGAGACCCAGTACTTC,CSVGGETQYF,TRBV29-1,-,TRBJ2-5,-
TGTGCCAGCAGCCGAGGACAGGGAGGAGATACGCAGTATTTT,CASSRGQGGDTQYF,TRBV2,TRBD1,TRBJ2-3,-
TGTGCCAGCAGTTTATTAGTGACTGCCAACGAGCAGTACTTC,CASSLLVTANEQYF,TRBV28,-,TRBJ2-7,once
TGTGCCAGTAGTATTACGTTTGAGGGGTGGGGTAGAGAGGCTGAGCAGTTCTTC,CASSITFEGWGREAEQFF,TRBV19,-,TRBJ2-1,-
TGTGCCAGTAGTATAGGTCAGCCTAGTGGCAATCAGCCCCAGCATTTT,CASSIGQPSGNQPQHF,TRBV19,-,TRBJ1-5,-
TGTGCCACCAGCAGAGTAGAGCTCGGGCAGCCTGAAGCTTTCTTT,CATSRVELGQPEAFF,TRBV15,-,TRBJ1-1,-
TGCAGCGTAAGGACTAGCACAGATACGCAGTATTTT,CSVRTSTDTQYF,TRBV29-1,-,TRBJ2-3,-
TGTGCCAGCAGTTACAGGGAGGACCCCTACGAGCAGTACTTC,CASSYREDPYEQYF,TRBV6-6,-,TRBJ2-7,-
TGTGCCAGCAGCCCTAGGGGGACTAGCGGGAGGACTGGGGCCAACGTCCTGACTTTC,CASSPRGTSGRTGANVLTF,TRBV7-2,TRBD2,TRBJ2-6,-
TGCGCCAGCAGCGGTAGCTCAACCTTACAAGAGACCCAGTACTTC,CASSGSSTLQETQYF,TRBV5-1,-,TRBJ2-5,-
TGTGCCAGCGCCATGGGAATTGGAAACACCATATATTTT,CASAMGIGNTIYF,TRBV7-2,-,TRBJ1-3,few
TGTGCCAGTAGTATAGCATCAACTAGCGGAGCCTACAATGAGCAGTTCTTC,CASSIASTSGAYNEQFF,TRBV19,TRBD2,TRBJ2-1,-
TGCAGCTGGCCTTATGGGACTAATGAAAAACTGTTTTTT,CSWPYGTNEKLFF,TRBV29-1,-,TRBJ1-4,-
TGTGCCTGGAGTGTACCAGGGACCGGGGAGCTGTTTTTT,CAWSVPGTGELFF,TRBV30,-,TRBJ2-2,-
TGTGCCAGCAGCGTAGTGGGGAATGAGCAGTTCTTC,CASSVVGNEQFF,TRBV7-6,-,TRBJ2-1,-
TGCGCCAGCAGCCAAGTTGGGGGGGCGGTCACAGATACGCAGTATTTT,CASSQVGGAVTDTQYF,TRBV4-1,-,TRBJ2-3,-
TGTGCCAGCAAGGGAACCACGGGGGGCTACACCGGGGAGCTGTTTTTT,CASKGTTGGYTGELFF,TRBV25-1,-,TRBJ2-2,-
TGTGCCATCAGTGAGGACAGGGCTGGAAACACCATATATTTT,CAISEDRAGNTIYF,TRBV10-3,TRBD1,TRBJ1-3,-
TGCGCCAGCAGCCCAGGACTCCCCCTGGGGGGAGATACGCAGTATTTT,CASSPGLPLGGDTQYF,TRBV5-1,-,TRBJ2-3,-
TGTGCCAGCAGCAAACTTGGACAGGTGAACTATGGCTACACCTTC,CASSKLGQVNYGYTF,TRBV5-6,TRBD1,TRBJ1-2,-
TGTGCCAGCAGCTTAGCAGGACAGGGTGAGGGCTACACCTTC,CASSLAGQGEGYTF,TRBV7-9,TRBD1,TRBJ1-2,few
TGTGCCAGCAGGGAACAGGGACGGAACACCATATATTTT,CASREQGRNTIYF,TRBV6-1,-,TRBJ1-3,medium-sized
TGTGCCAGCAGTTTATGGACCGCTGACAGCGGCTACACCTTC,CASSLWTADSGYTF,TRBV28,-,TRBJ1-2,-
TGTGCTAGTGGTTTGTATGGGGACCACAATACGCAGTATTTT,CASGLYGDHNTQYF,TRBV12-5,-,TRBJ2-3,-
TGTGCCAGCAGCTCAGGCGCTGGGGCCAACGTCCTGACTTTC,CASSSGAGANVLTF,TRBV7-2,-,TRBJ2-6,-
TGTGCCAGCAGTGAATTGGGAACTCAGCCCCAGCATTTT,CASSELGTQPQHF,TRBV6-1,-,TRBJ1-5,-
TGTGCCAGCAGTTTGTGGGATGGCGGAACAGGGCAGTTCTTC,CASSLWDGGTGQFF,TRBV28,-,TRBJ2-1,-
TGCAGCGTTGGGGTAAAAAAACTGAACACTGAAGCTTTCTTT,CSVGVKKLNTEAFF,TRBV29-1,-,TRBJ1-1,few
TGCAGCGTTCCCCGGGGGGCAGATACGCAGTATTTT,CSVPRGADTQYF,TRBV29-1,TRBD2,TRBJ2-3,-
TGTGCCAGCAGCTTAAGCGGGGTAGCCTACGAGCAGTACTTC,CASSLSGVAYEQYF,TRBV5-8,TRBD2,TRBJ2-7,-
TGTGCCAGCAGTCGCGGGGAGACCCAGTACTTC,CASSRGETQYF,TRBV27,-,TRBJ2-5,-
TGCGCCAGCAGCCAAGAAGGAGGTGGTGGCAGGGCTAGGGAAAAACTGTTTTTT,CASSQEGGGGRAREKLFF,TRBV4-3,-,TRBJ1-4,-
TGTGCCAGCAGTCTATACAGGGCCGACTACACCTTC,CASSLYRADYTF,TRBV2,-,TRBJ1-2,-
TGCGCCAGCAGCCAAGAAGCAGGGAACTCTGGAAACACCATATATTTT,CASSQEAGNSGNTIYF,TRBV4-3,-,TRBJ1-3,-
TGTGCCAGCAGCTTCAGCGGGGGGGAAGAGACCCAGTACTTC,CASSFSGGEETQYF,TRBV11-2,TRBD2,TRBJ2-5,-
TGTGCCAGCAGCTTATCCCGGACAAACTATGGCTACACCTTC,CASSLSRTNYGYTF,TRBV7-2,-,TRBJ1-2,-
TGTGCCAGCAGTTTAACATCTACCTACGAGCAGTACTTC,CASSLTSTYEQYF,TRBV27,-,TRBJ2-7,once
TGTGCCAGCAGTGGGCGGCAGGGGGGGTACGAGCAGTACTTC,CASSGRQGGYEQYF,TRBV6-1,-,TRBJ2-7,-
TGTGCCAGCAGCCTCCACCCCTTC,CASSLHPF,TRBV7-2,-,TRBJ1-2,few
TGTGCCAGCAGCTTAGCTTTCGGAAGCTCCTACAATGAGCAGTTCTTC,CASSLAFGSSYNEQFF,TRBV7-2,-,TRBJ2-1,-
TGCGCCAGCAGCCAACTAAGGGATCAGCCCCAGCATTTT,CASSQLRDQPQHF,TRBV4-1,-,TRBJ1-5,-